What follows are 13 T cell receptor beta chains derived from one specimen sequenced in a study of T cells after yellow fever vaccination. Each CDR3 protein gets one entry after TCRdb re-called the 5' RACE reads with MiXCR. This sample has 310,000 or so distinct CDR3 sequences, with around 3.6% found just once. Sample: PBMCs, taken on the day of the yellow fever booster vaccination. The receptors come from a man aged 18 to 30 who received the YFV17D yellow fever vaccine.

This chain links TRBV29-1 with TRBJ1-2, with 7 bases fitting TRBD1. V lost 8 bases and J lost 5; bases outside the gene matches: 5. Germline V gene data show CDR1 as SQVTM and CDR2 as ANQGSEA. This CDR3 is 11 amino acids long. CDR3 DNA sequence: TGCAGCATAGACAGGGAGTATGGCTACACCTTC. This sequence encodes CSIDREYGYTF.

Only a few counts were recorded for this clonotype. The V and J genes are TRBV27 and TRBJ1-2, with D perhaps TRBD1 (5 bases). V dropped 3 bases and J dropped 2 bases, with 13 bases sitting between them. This CDR3 spans 15 amino acids. Germline values: CDR1 MNHEY, CDR2 SMNVEV (reference sequence). The CDR3 sequence: CASSFNGHPNYGYTF. The CDR3 DNA sequence: TGTGCCAGCAGTTTCAACGGACACCCCAACTATGGCTACACCTTC.

The chain links TRBV6-2 or TRBV6-3 to TRBJ2-6, with 7 bases identical to TRBD2. Trimming at V came to 7 bases and at J to 2 bases, leaving 8 bases not matched to a gene. The CDR3 runs to 16 residues. Germline CDR1 reads MNHEY; CDR2 reads SVGEGT. The CDR3 spells CASTRGEYTGANVLTF. The CDR3 DNA sequence: TGTGCCAGCACCCGGGGGGAATACACTGGGGCCAACGTCCTGACTTTC.

The chain couples TRBV4-1 to TRBJ1-3; no definite D call. Per the germline V gene, CDR1 is MGHRA and CDR2 is YSYEKL. The CDR3 spans 15 residues. Trimming shortened V by 3 bases and J by 0 bases, and 9 bases separated the two germline ends. The CDR3: CASSQGLSSGNTIYF. CDR3 nucleotide sequence: TGCGCCAGCAGCCAGGGTCTGAGCTCTGGAAACACCATATATTTT.

V usage is TRBV11-3 and J usage is TRBJ2-5; 7 bases are a match to TRBD2. V was pared by 5 bases and J by 4 bases, with 10 bases of the junction left unmatched. The CDR3 has 15 residues. Germline V lookup: CDR1 SGHNT, CDR2 YENEEA. In DNA form, the CDR3 reads TGTGCCAGCAGCCAAAGGAGCGGGGCCCGAGAGACCCAGTACTTC. This gives the protein CASSQRSGARETQYF.

This chain uses TRBV5-5 with TRBJ2-4, with 8 bases identical to TRBD1. V was clipped by 4 bases and J by 1 base; unmatched bases: 7. Germline V gene sequence: CDR1 SGHKS, CDR2 YYEKEE (reference sequence). CDR3 length equals 16 residues. The CDR3 loop is CASSPSQGAAKNIQYF. The CDR3 DNA is TGTGCCAGCAGCCCTAGCCAGGGGGCGGCCAAAAACATTCAGTACTTC.

This clonotype was picked up a small number of times. The chain has TRBV6-1 and TRBJ2-7; 10 nucleotides agree with TRBD1. The germline V gene has CDR1 MNHNS and CDR2 SASEGT. This CDR3 is 15 amino acids long. Trimming at V came to 6 bases and at J to 1 base, leaving 6 bases not matched to a gene. CDR3: CASSAGTGASYEQYF. The CDR3 nucleotides read TGTGCCAGCAGCGCCGGGACAGGGGCATCCTACGAGCAGTACTTC.

There are a few counts of this clonotype. The rearrangement links TRBV28 to TRBJ2-7, with 8 bases identical to TRBD1. The ends lost 6 bases at V and 2 bases at J; junction bases unmatched: 12. Per the germline V gene, CDR1 is MDHEN and CDR2 is SYDVKM. This CDR3 contains 16 residues. In nucleotides, the CDR3 is TGTGCCAGCAGACGGAAACAGGGGGGAGTAACCTACGAGCAGTACGTC. Translated: CASRRKQGGVTYEQYV.

There are many counts of this clonotype. The chain combines TRBV27 with TRBJ1-1; D is uncertain. The CDR3 has 17 residues. V was cut by 3 bases and J by 2 bases, with 19 bases left in between. The germline CDR1 and CDR2 sequences are MNHEY and SMNVEV (reference sequence). CDR3 protein: CASSFWPLGGSNTEAFF. Written as DNA, the CDR3 is TGTGCCAGCAGTTTTTGGCCCCTAGGTGGTAGTAACACTGAAGCTTTCTTT.

This clonotype was seen a few times. V gene TRBV5-4 combines with J gene TRBJ2-1; 10 nucleotides line up with TRBD2. This CDR3 region has 15 residues. Trimming took 4 bases from V and 6 from J; bases not matched to a gene: 7. The germline V gene has CDR1 SGHNT and CDR2 YYREEE (reference sequence). CDR3 protein: CASSLLAGGTNEQFF. The DNA of the CDR3 is TGTGCCAGCAGCCTGTTAGCGGGGGGCACCAATGAGCAGTTCTTC. The variable domain in full, with the rest retrieved from reference TRBV5-4 and TRBJ2-1, is ETGVTQSPTHLIKTRGQQVTLRCSSQSGHNTVSWYQQALGQGPQFIFQYYREEENGRGNFPPRFSGLQFPNYSSELNVNALELDDSALYLCASSLLAGGTNEQFFGPGTRLTVL.

This clonotype occurred many times. The chain joins TRBV20-1 to TRBJ2-3; unclear D gene. The CDR3 spans 15 residues. Germline V gene data show CDR1 as DFQATT and CDR2 as SNEGSKA (reference sequence). Trimming shortened V by 0 bases and J by 2 bases, and 12 bases separated the two germline ends. The CDR3 loop reads CSARERPYYTDTQYF. DNA of the CDR3: TGCAGTGCTAGAGAACGGCCCTATTACACAGATACGCAGTATTTT.

This clonotype has a count of ten or more. This sequence joins TRBV11-2 and TRBJ2-3, with TRBD2 matching 11 bases. Germline V gene sequence: CDR1 SGHAT, CDR2 FQNNGV. V was clipped by 5 bases and J by 1 base; unmatched bases: 11. The CDR3 has 18 amino acids. The CDR3 DNA reads as TGTGCCAGCAGCCCGTATAGCGGGGGGGCGTGGGGCACAGATACGCAGTATTTT. Protein: CASSPYSGGAWGTDTQYF.

The chain recombines TRBV18 with TRBJ2-3, with D hard to call. This CDR3 is built from 15 residues. Germline V gene data show CDR1 as KGHSH and CDR2 as LQKENI. The germline V and J ends were trimmed by 3 bases and 2 bases, with 12 bases remaining between them. CDR3 DNA: TGTGCCAGCTCACCGCGTCCGGACCTCACAGATACGCAGTATTTT. Translation gives CASSPRPDLTDTQYF.